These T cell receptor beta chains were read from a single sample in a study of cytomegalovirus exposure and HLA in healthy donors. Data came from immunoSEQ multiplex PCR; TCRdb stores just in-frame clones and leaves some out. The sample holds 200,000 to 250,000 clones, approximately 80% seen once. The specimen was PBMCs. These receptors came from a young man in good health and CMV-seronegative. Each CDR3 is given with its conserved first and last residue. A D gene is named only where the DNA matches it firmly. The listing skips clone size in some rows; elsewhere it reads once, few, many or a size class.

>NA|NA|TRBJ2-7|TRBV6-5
TGTGCCAGCAGCTCCTCGGGGAACATCGCCTACGAGCAGTACTTC
CASSSSGNIAYEQYF
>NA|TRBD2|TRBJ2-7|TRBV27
TGTGCCAGCAGCAAACTAGCGGGGGCCTACGAGCAGTACTTC
CASSKLAGAYEQYF
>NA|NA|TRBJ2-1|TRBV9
TGTGCCAGCGGGCAGGGCGGTGAGCAGTTCTTC
CASGQGGEQFF
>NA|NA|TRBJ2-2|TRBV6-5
TGTGCCAGCAGTTACGAGACAGCGAACACCGGGGAGCTGTTTTTT
CASSYETANTGELFF
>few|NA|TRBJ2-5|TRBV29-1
TGCAGCGTCATGACAGTACAAGAGACCCAGTACTTC
CSVMTVQETQYF
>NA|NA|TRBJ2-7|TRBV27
TGTGCCAGCACCCCCTCGGACGAGCAGTACTTC
CASTPSDEQYF
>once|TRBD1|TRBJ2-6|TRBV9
TGTGCCAGCAGCGCCACGACAGGGTTAGGGGCCAGCGTCCTGACTTTC
CASSATTGLGASVLTF
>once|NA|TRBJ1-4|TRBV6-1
TGTGCCAGCAGCCCTTCGGGGAGGACTAATGAAAAACTGTTTTTT
CASSPSGRTNEKLFF
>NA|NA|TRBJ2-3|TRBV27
TGTGCCAGCAGCTTGGGGGGGCCCGATACGCAGTATTTT
CASSLGGPDTQYF
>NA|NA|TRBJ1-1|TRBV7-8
TGTGCCAGCAGCTTAGCGGCAGGGCGTAAGACCGAAGCTTTCTTT
CASSLAAGRKTEAFF
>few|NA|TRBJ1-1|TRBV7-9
TGTGCCAGCAGCTTGGGACAATTTGAAGCTTTCTTT
CASSLGQFEAFF
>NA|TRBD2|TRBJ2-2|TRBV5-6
TGTGCCAGCAGCTTGGGGGGACTACTAAACACCGGGGAGCTGTTTTTT
CASSLGGLLNTGELFF
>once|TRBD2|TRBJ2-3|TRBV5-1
TGCGCCAGCAGCTTGAACCGGGGGGGCAGCACAGATACGCAGTATTTT
CASSLNRGGSTDTQYF
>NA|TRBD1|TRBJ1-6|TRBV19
TGTGCCAGTAGTCCTGGGACAGGGGCAAATAATTCACCCCTCCACTTT
CASSPGTGANNSPLHF
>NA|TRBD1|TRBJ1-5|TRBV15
TGTGCCACCAGCAGAGATCTAGGGGGCGGCAATCAGCCCCAGCATTTT
CATSRDLGGGNQPQHF
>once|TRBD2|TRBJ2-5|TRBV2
TGTGCCACCCTAGCGGGGACCCAGTACTTC
CATLAGTQYF
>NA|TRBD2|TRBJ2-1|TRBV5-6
TGTGCCAGCAGTTCCCGGTGGGCGGGGGGACGTTCCTACAATGAGCAGTTCTTC
CASSSRWAGGRSYNEQFF
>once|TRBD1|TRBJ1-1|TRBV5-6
TGTGCCAGCAGCGGCCGCAGGGGGCGCGGGAACACTGAAGCTTTCTTT
CASSGRRGRGNTEAFF
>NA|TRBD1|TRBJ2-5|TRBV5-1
TGCGCCAGCAGCTTACGGACAGGGGGTAACCAGACCCAGTACTTC
CASSLRTGGNQTQYF
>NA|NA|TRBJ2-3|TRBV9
TGTGCCAGCAGCTTCCGACAGATTGGGGACACAGATACGCAGTATTTT
CASSFRQIGDTDTQYF
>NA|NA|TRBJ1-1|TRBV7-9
TGTGCCAGCAGCTATCCGGGGGGGCCTGAAGCTTTCTTT
CASSYPGGPEAFF
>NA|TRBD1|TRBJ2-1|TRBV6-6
TGTGCCAGCAGCCCCGGACAGGCCTCCTACAATGAGCAGTTCTTC
CASSPGQASYNEQFF
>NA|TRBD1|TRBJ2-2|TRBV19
TGTGCCAGTAGGACAGGGGCGAACACCGGGGAGCTGTTTTTT
CASRTGANTGELFF
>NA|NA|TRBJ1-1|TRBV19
TGTGCCAGTACCAAATTGGGAGTCGGAGGAGTTAACACTGAAGCTTTCTTT
CASTKLGVGGVNTEAFF
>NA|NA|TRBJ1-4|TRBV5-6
TGTGCCAGCAGCTTGTTCAGGGCCGCTTGGGGTAATGAAAAACTGTTTTTT
CASSLFRAAWGNEKLFF
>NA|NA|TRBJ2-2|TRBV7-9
TGTGCCAGCAGCCCCCAACCCAACTCCGGGGAGCTGTTTTTT
CASSPQPNSGELFF
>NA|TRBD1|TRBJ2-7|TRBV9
TGTGCCAGCAGCGCCCACACGGGACAGGGTAACGAGCAGTACTTC
CASSAHTGQGNEQYF
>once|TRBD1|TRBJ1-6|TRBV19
TGTGCCAGTAGTATGGGGACAGAGGCAAGGTATTCACCCCTCCACTTT
CASSMGTEARYSPLHF
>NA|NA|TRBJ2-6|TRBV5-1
TGCGCCAGCAGCTTGGCCCCCACTAAGTCTGGGGCCAACGTCCTGACTTTC
CASSLAPTKSGANVLTF
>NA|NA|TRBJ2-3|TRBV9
TGTGCCAGCAGCGTGGGGGGGCAGCCAGATACGCAGTATTTT
CASSVGGQPDTQYF
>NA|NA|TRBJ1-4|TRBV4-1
TGCGCCAGCAGCCTCCTGTCCGAAAAACTGTTTTTT
CASSLLSEKLFF
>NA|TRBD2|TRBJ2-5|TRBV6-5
TGTGCCAGCAGGGGACTAGTCCAAGAGACCCAGTACTTC
CASRGLVQETQYF
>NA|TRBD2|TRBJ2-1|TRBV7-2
TGTGCCAGCAGCTCCAGAGGGACTAGCATAGTCGATGAGCAGTTCTTC
CASSSRGTSIVDEQFF
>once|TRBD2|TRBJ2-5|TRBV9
TGTGCCAGCAGCGCTATCGGGGGGGGCGGGGAGACCCAGTACTTC
CASSAIGGGGETQYF
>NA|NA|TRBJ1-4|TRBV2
TGTGCCAGCAGTGAAGGGAGGCGTAATGAAAAACTGTTTTTT
CASSEGRRNEKLFF
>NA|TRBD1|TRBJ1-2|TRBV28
TGTGCCAGCAGTTCGACAGGGTGGGATGGCTACACCTTC
CASSSTGWDGYTF
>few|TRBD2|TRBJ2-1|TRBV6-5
TGTGCCAGCAGTTATGGGCCCAGCGGGGGGGCCAATGAGCAGTTCTTC
CASSYGPSGGANEQFF
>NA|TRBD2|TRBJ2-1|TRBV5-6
TGTGCCAGCAGCTTGCCGCTAAGCGGGGGGGCCAATGAGCAGTTCTTC
CASSLPLSGGANEQFF
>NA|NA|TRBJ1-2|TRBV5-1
TGCGCCAGCAGCAACTGGAGGGCTTCGCGCTACACCTTC
CASSNWRASRYTF